The table lists the clone carrying this T cell receptor beta chain with many counts. The target antigen is unknown. One entry per CDR3 protein results from TCRdb running MiXCR on the multiplex PCR reads. The sample lists approximately 150,000 distinct CDR3 sequences, about 33% occurring once. This sample is part of a study of breast tumors, draining lymph nodes, adjacent tissues. Study results and limitations: Data only fit, rather than demonstrated, lymph node origin of most tumor T cells. Luminal-like breast cancer showed significantly higher tumor–nontumor repertoire similarity than basal-like.

Samples came from axillary lymph nodes draining the breast cancer. The CDR3 consists of 15 residues. V was cut by 5 bases and J by 12 bases, with 22 bases left in between. Germline assignment: CDR1 SEHNR and CDR2 FQNEAQ (reference sequence). The sequencing sample was made of axillary lymph node tissue. The J gene is TRBJ1-4, the V gene TRBV7-9; perhaps TRBD1 as D (6 bases). This clonotype was obtained from a female donor with breast cancer. Some clones in this sample may be carry-over from other donors' samples. DNA of the CDR3: TGTGCCAGCAGCGCAGAGGGGGACCCTTGGGAGGAACTGTTTTTT. It is translated as CASSAEGDPWEELFF.